This section outlines one TCR beta chain sequence together with its context. Its specificity is not known. This record comes from a study of response to subunit inactivated influenza vaccine. The junction had 15 bases not matched to a gene; V was cut back by 5 bases and J by 5 bases. The CDR3 extends over 17 amino acids. Germline CDR1 is SGHKS and CDR2 is YYEKEE (reference sequence). TCRdb re-analysed the RT-PCR reads in MiXCR, keeping a single row per CDR3 protein. The sample consists of around 850,000 distinct CDR3 sequences, about 18% of them appearing once. Study results and caveats: Authors suggested seasonal influenza vaccinations each recruit few new T cells.

J is TRBJ2-2 and V is TRBV5-5, with 7 nucleotides matching TRBD1. Sequences were derived from PBMCs from blood, sampled 4 to 6 days after vaccination. The receptor was isolated from a man between 50 and 59 years old who received an inactivated influenza vaccine. DNA for the CDR3: TGTGCCAGCAGTCTCCGGGACAGAAATATGGGGACCGGGGAGCTGTTTTTT. Its translation is CASSLRDRNMGTGELFF.